Below are 25 T cell receptor beta chains sequenced from a single sample in a study of persistence of HIV-infected CD4 T cells. This was the immunoSEQ version 4 assay in survey mode. TCRdb keeps only in-frame clones here, not all; method: immunoSEQ multiplex PCR. The table has about 45,000 clones, 85% to 90% seen once. This nonspecific control used anti-CD3/anti-CD28 bead stimulation of CD4+ T cells. Sorting of responding CD4+ T cells relied on upregulated CD40 ligand together with CD69. Their antigens remain unidentified. The starting material was CD4+ T cells sorted from PBMCs after 18-hour stimulation, obtained from a patient who received antiretroviral therapy. These receptors originate from an adult woman with HIV who was CMV-seropositive.

This chain connects TRBV28 to TRBJ1-2; tentatively, D is TRBD1 (5 bases). V gave up 6 bases and J gave up 7 bases, with 12 bases separating them. The CDR3 contains 12 residues. CDR1 and CDR2 from the germline V gene are MDHEN and SYDVKM. The CDR3 coding sequence is TGTGCCAGCAGCCTCAGGGTTTTTGGCTACACCTTC. Residues: CASSLRVFGYTF.

This clone came up a few times. V is TRBV19 and J is TRBJ1-4; 8 bases fit TRBD1. CDR1 is LNHDA and CDR2 is SQIVND in the germline V gene (reference sequence). The CDR3 length is 14 residues. V dropped 9 bases and J dropped 2; count of bases not matched to a gene: 5. The CDR3 region is CASRQGRTNEKLFF. The CDR3, as DNA: TGTGCCAGCCGACAGGGGAGGACTAATGAAAAACTGTTTTTT. Combining the CDR3 with reference TRBV19 and TRBJ1-4 gives the whole variable domain DGGITQSPKYLFRKEGQNVTLSCEQNLNHDAMYWYRQDPGQGLRLIYYSQIVNDFQKGDIAEGYSVSREKKESFPLTVTSAQKNPTAFYLCASRQGRTNEKLFFGSGTQLSVL.

The rearrangement joins TRBV5-6 to TRBJ2-3; 10 nucleotides match TRBD2. J gave up 3 bases and V 4 bases, and 8 bases lay outside the gene matches. Germline lookup yields CDR1 SGHDT and CDR2 YYEEEE. The CDR3 extends over 16 amino acids. The CDR3 protein is CASSPKLAGKTDTQYF. In DNA, the CDR3 is TGTGCCAGCAGCCCCAAACTAGCGGGGAAGACAGATACGCAGTATTTT.

V is TRBV27 and J is TRBJ1-5; D is unresolved. With 5 bases removed from V and 0 bases from J, the gap between germline ends came to 8 bases. Germline CDR1 is MNHEY and CDR2 is SMNVEV (reference sequence). The CDR3 covers 14 residues. The CDR3 region has the DNA TGTGCCAGCAGTAAGAGTTATAGCAATCAGCCCCAGCATTTT. It encodes CASSKSYSNQPQHF.

In its sample, this clone was seen a few times. The rearrangement links TRBV5-6 to TRBJ2-5; maybe TRBD2 (5 bases). Germline V gene lookup returns CDR1 SGHDT and CDR2 YYEEEE. The CDR3 extends over 15 amino acids. The V end was cut by 6 bases, the J end by 5 bases, with 20 bases between. CDR3 in DNA: TGTGCCAGCACTCCTAATGGTAACGTAGCGGAGACCCAGTACTTC. Protein sequence: CASTPNGNVAETQYF.

In nucleotides, the CDR3 is TGCGCCAGCAGCCTCGACAGGGGATGGGCCTCTGAGCAGTTCTTC. It encodes CASSLDRGWASEQFF. The chain carries TRBV5-1 and TRBJ2-1, with 8 bases fitting TRBD1. The ends lost 4 bases at V and 9 bases at J; junction bases unmatched: 12. Germline V gene data show CDR1 as SGHRS and CDR2 as YFSETQ. This CDR3 comprises 15 residues.

The chain links TRBV7-2 to TRBJ1-2; TRBD1 might be the D (6 bases). V dropped 5 bases and J dropped 3 bases, with 16 bases sitting between them. This CDR3 contains 15 residues. Germline CDR1 reads SGHTA; CDR2 reads FQGNSA. The CDR3 nucleotides are TGTGCCAGCAGCCCGGCGTGGGGACAAGACTATGGCTACACCTTC. Its translation: CASSPAWGQDYGYTF.

The rearrangement links TRBV18 to TRBJ1-2, with 7 bases fitting TRBD1. In germline, CDR1 is KGHSH, CDR2 LQKENI. The CDR3 totals 16 residues. The V and J ends lost 3 bases and 4 bases, in that order; junction bases with no gene match: 11. This chain's CDR3 is CASSPLGQSRIYGYTF. The CDR3 DNA is TGTGCCAGCTCACCCTTGGGACAGTCGAGAATCTATGGCTACACCTTC.

The chain is built from TRBV6-4 and TRBJ2-6; 10 bases are a match to TRBD1. J gave up 2 bases and V 4 bases, and 8 bases lay outside the gene matches. Germline values: CDR1 MRHNA, CDR2 SNTAGT. CDR3 size: 18 residues. The CDR3 DNA reads as TGTGCCAGCAGTGGCAAAGGGACAGGGGACACTGGGGCCAACGTCCTGACTTTC. Amino acid sequence: CASSGKGTGDTGANVLTF.

This clone was seen once. V gene TRBV2 combines with J gene TRBJ1-2; tentatively, D is TRBD1 (6 bases). There are 13 residues in the CDR3. Germline CDR1 is SNHLY and CDR2 is FYNNEI. Trimming left V 5 bases short and J 4 bases short, with 11 bases between. Here the CDR3 reads CASSSGGGYGYTF. CDR3 in DNA: TGTGCCAGCAGTTCGGGGGGCGGCTATGGCTACACCTTC.

The chain's CDR3 is CASSRLGQANYGYTF. CDR3 DNA sequence: TGTGCCAGCAGCCGCCTTGGGCAAGCTAACTATGGCTACACCTTC. The chain recombines TRBV3-1 (or the pseudogene TRBV3-2) with TRBJ1-2; D not resolved. Germline-derived CDR1 and CDR2 are LGHDT and YNNKEL (reference sequence). This CDR3 contains 15 residues. The ends were cut back, 4 bases at V and 0 bases at J, with 12 bases in the middle.

The chain carries TRBV24-1 and TRBJ2-1, with a tentative D call TRBD2 (6 bases). The length of the CDR3 is 15 residues. Trimming removed 5 bases from V and 1 base from J, with 11 bases in between. The germline gives CDR1 KGHDR, CDR2 SFDVKD. The chain's CDR3 is CATSGGGTSYNEQFF. DNA for the CDR3: TGTGCCACCAGTGGGGGCGGGACTTCCTACAATGAGCAGTTCTTC.

The chain recombines TRBV25-1 with TRBJ2-1; D unresolved. V was cut by 1 base and J by 8 bases, with 3 bases left in between. This CDR3 has 11 residues. Germline CDR1 reads MGHDK; CDR2 reads SYGVNS. As DNA, the CDR3 is TGTGCCAGCAGTGAATCCTATGAGCAGTTCTTC. Translation: CASSESYEQFF.

Here the CDR3 DNA reads TGTGCCAGCAGCGTAACAGGGGGCCGAGAGACCCAGTACTTC. The encoded protein is CASSVTGGRETQYF. The chain employs TRBV5-4 and TRBJ2-5; TRBD1 matches at 9 bases. This CDR3 comprises 14 residues. Germline V gives CDR1 SGHNT, CDR2 YYREEE (reference sequence). V was clipped by 4 bases and J by 4 bases; unmatched bases: 5.

A single count supports this clone. V and J are TRBV6-5 and TRBJ2-7; 7 nucleotides line up with TRBD1. V shed 5 bases and J 4 bases; nucleotides not matched to a gene: 8. The V gene's germline CDR1 is MNHEY and CDR2 SVGAGI. The CDR3 runs 14 residues. Here the CDR3 reads CASSRQGVGYEQYF. The CDR3 coding sequence is TGTGCCAGCAGTCGACAGGGAGTAGGGTACGAGCAGTACTTC.

The V call is TRBV7-3, the J call TRBJ2-7; weak D call: TRBD2 (6 bases). Per the germline V gene, CDR1 is SGHTA and CDR2 is FQGTGA. V was cut by 1 base and J by 9 bases, with 16 bases left in between. The CDR3 sequence is 14 residues long. CDR3 nucleotides: TGTGCCAGCAGCTTAAATCGTGCGGGAAGTCCGCAGTACTTC. Encoded protein: CASSLNRAGSPQYF.

The rearrangement links TRBV4-1 to TRBJ1-1; 7 bases agree with TRBD1. V shed 4 bases, J shed 5 bases, and the junction held 4 bases outside the gene matches. The CDR3 spans 13 residues. The germline CDR1 and CDR2 sequences are MGHRA and YSYEKL. Here the CDR3 DNA reads TGCGCCAGCAGCCGAGGGGGCGGAACTGAAGCTTTCTTT. It encodes CASSRGGGTEAFF.

The genes are TRBV12-3 or TRBV12-4 and TRBJ1-2; 7 positions agree with TRBD1. With 6 bases clipped from V and 14 bases from J, the junction kept 15 bases outside the gene matches. This CDR3 spans 13 amino acids. The CDR3 sequence: CASSAGGTDVRTF. The CDR3 bases are TGTGCCAGCAGCGCGGGCGGGACAGACGTCCGTACCTTC.

V usage is TRBV28 and J usage is TRBJ1-3, with 7 bases lining up with TRBD1. Germline-derived CDR1 and CDR2 are MDHEN and SYDVKM. This CDR3 has 14 amino acids. Trimming cost V 7 bases and J 0 bases; bases outside gene matches: 3. CDR3 coding DNA: TGTGCCAGCACCACAGGGGCCTCTGGAAACACCATATATTTT. It specifies CASTTGASGNTIYF.

The chain is built from TRBV29-1 and TRBJ2-5, with D unresolved. This CDR3 is 12 amino acids long. The V end lost 2 bases, the J end lost 5 bases, and 9 bases lay between the germline ends. Germline CDR1 reads SQVTM; CDR2 reads ANQGSEA. The CDR3 region has the DNA TGCAGCGTTGAAATAGTTCCGGAGACCCAGTACTTC. This codes for CSVEIVPETQYF.

CDR3 DNA: TGTGCCAGCAGCCCCTCGACTAAGGGGAGGGCTGAAGCTTTCTTT. It yields the protein CASSPSTKGRAEAFF. This chain connects TRBV5-4 to TRBJ1-1; D is perhaps TRBD1 (5 bases). The V end lost 4 bases, the J end lost 6 bases, and 19 bases lay between the germline ends. The CDR3 loop spans 15 amino acids. The germline CDR1 and CDR2 sequences are SGHNT and YYREEE (reference sequence).

The chain combines TRBV4-3 with TRBJ2-7, with D unclear. V lost 1 base and J lost 3, with 13 bases in between. From germline, CDR1 is LGHNA and CDR2 YSLEER. This CDR3 is 15 amino acids long. The CDR3 is CASSQVGALGYEQYF. The CDR3, as DNA: TGCGCCAGCAGCCAAGTGGGCGCTTTGGGCTACGAGCAGTACTTC.

The V and J genes are TRBV7-8 and TRBJ2-3; D ambiguous. Germline lookup yields CDR1 SGHVS and CDR2 FQNEAQ. V lost 3 bases, J lost 6 bases, and 10 bases lay in between. This CDR3 is 13 amino acids long. CDR3 region: CASSFTGSDTQYF. The CDR3 DNA sequence: TGTGCCAGCAGCTTTACCGGGTCGGATACGCAGTATTTT.

This chain joins TRBV7-2 and TRBJ2-5; TRBD2 agrees at 9 bases. This CDR3 has 17 residues. V dropped 1 base and J dropped 2; count of bases not matched to a gene: 8. Germline assignment: CDR1 SGHTA and CDR2 FQGNSA. The CDR3 nucleotides read TGTGCCAGCAGCTTAGGTTTGCTAGCGGGGACACAAGAGACCCAGTACTTC. This codes for CASSLGLLAGTQETQYF. The full variable domain, with the rest looked up from reference TRBV7-2 and TRBJ2-5, is GAGVSQSPSNKVTEKGKDVELRCDPISGHTALYWYRQSLGQGLEFLIYFQGNSAPDKSGLPSDRFSAERTGGSVSTLTIQRTQQEDSAVYLCASSLGLLAGTQETQYFGPGTRLLVL.

The chain is built from TRBV25-1 and TRBJ2-1, with 9 bases matching TRBD1. CDR3 length equals 17 residues. Germline assignment: CDR1 MGHDK and CDR2 SYGVNS. Trimming removed 10 bases from V and 0 bases from J; junction bases left unmatched: 13. Written as DNA, the CDR3 is TGTGCCACTATGGGGGGTAAGACAGGGGGCTCCTACAATGAGCAGTTCTTC. This codes for CATMGGKTGGSYNEQFF. Full variable domain (outside the CDR3, taken from reference TRBV25-1 and TRBJ2-1): EADIYQTPRYLVIGTGKKITLECSQTMGHDKMYWYQQDPGMELHLIHYSYGVNSTEKGDLSSESTVSRIRTEHFPLTLESARPSHTSQYLCATMGGKTGGSYNEQFFGPGTRLTVL.